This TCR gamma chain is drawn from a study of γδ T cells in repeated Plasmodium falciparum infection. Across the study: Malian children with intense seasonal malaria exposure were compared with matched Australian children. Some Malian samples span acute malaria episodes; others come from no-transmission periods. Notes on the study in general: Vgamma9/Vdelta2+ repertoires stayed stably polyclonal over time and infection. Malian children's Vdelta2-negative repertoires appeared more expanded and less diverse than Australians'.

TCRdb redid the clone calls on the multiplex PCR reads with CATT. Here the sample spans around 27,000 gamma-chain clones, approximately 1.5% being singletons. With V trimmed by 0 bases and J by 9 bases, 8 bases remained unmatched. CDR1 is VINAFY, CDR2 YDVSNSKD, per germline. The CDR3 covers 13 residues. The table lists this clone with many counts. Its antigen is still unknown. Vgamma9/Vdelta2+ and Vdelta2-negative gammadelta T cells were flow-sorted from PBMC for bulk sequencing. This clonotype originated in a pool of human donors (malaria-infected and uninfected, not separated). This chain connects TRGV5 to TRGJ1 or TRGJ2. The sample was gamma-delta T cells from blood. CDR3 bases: TGTGCCACCTGGGACAGGCCCCCTACTAAGAAACTCTTT. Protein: CATWDRPPTKKLF.